This T cell receptor beta chain derives from a study of a mutant IDH1 vaccine in newly diagnosed glioma. Study overall: Averaging around 40 years of age, treated patients were around 62% male and around 38% female. Findings and caveats of the study: Pseudoprogression looked unconnected to shifts in top peripheral T cell clonotypes. Vaccination induced immune responses in roughly 93% of patients.

As to this clone: The antigen is not known.

Trimming at V came to 4 bases and at J to 0 bases, leaving 14 bases not matched to a gene. The CDR3 is 17 amino acids. The germline CDR1 and CDR2 sequences are GTSNPN and SVGIG (reference sequence). Documented time point: baseline, week 1 (first vaccination visit). Indicated treatment: pre-vaccination baseline after standard-of-care therapy. TCRdb keeps only in-frame clones here, not all; method: immunoSEQ multiplex PCR. The sample lists about 69,000 clones, approximately 83% occurring once. The sequence was collected from a man in his thirties or forties with glioma. V and J are TRBV30 and TRBJ2-5; 7 bases fit TRBD2. The source was PBMCs, collected from a glioma patient treated with radiotherapy, temozolomide or both. The CDR3 coding sequence is TGTGCCTGGAATAGGAGGAAAGCGGGGAGGAACCAAGAGACCCAGTACTTC. It is translated as CAWNRRKAGRNQETQYF.